What follows are 29 T cell receptor beta chains derived from one specimen sequenced in a study of molecular identifiers for immune sequencing clone quantification. TCRdb independently ran MiXCR on the PCR reads; one entry per CDR3 protein. Here the sample spans 100,000 or so distinct CDR3 sequences, over 30% being singletons. Specimen: naive CD8+ T cells from blood, with Jurkat cell RNA spiked in. Regarding subset: FACS-sorted CD8+CD4-CCR7+CD45RA+ naive T cells. The receptors shown here come from a human donor in good health. Some libraries in this study had Jurkat cell RNA spiked in.

This clonotype was observed at least ten times. This rearrangement joins TRBV6-1 to TRBJ2-2; D is unclear. Looked up from germline, CDR1 is MNHNS and CDR2 is SASEGT. V gave up 0 bases and J gave up 5 bases, with 16 bases separating them. The CDR3 contains 17 residues. CDR3 region: CASSEAGRFSLTGELFF. In nucleotides, the CDR3 is TGTGCCAGCAGTGAAGCGGGAAGATTCTCTTTGACCGGGGAGCTGTTTTTT.

The chain combines TRBV7-2 with TRBJ2-5; D gene unclear. This CDR3 has 13 residues. Trimming took 4 bases from V and 1 from J, leaving 7 bases between them. Germline V gene lookup returns CDR1 SGHTA and CDR2 FQGNSA. The CDR3 coding sequence is TGTGCCAGCAGCTCAGGCGTCCAAGAGACCCAGTACTTC. The encoded protein is CASSSGVQETQYF.

V and J are TRBV6-9 and TRBJ2-7; 11 bases are a match to TRBD2. This CDR3 is 16 amino acids long. CDR1 is MNHGY, CDR2 SVAAGI, per germline. V was pared by 7 bases and J by 3 bases, with 11 bases of the junction left unmatched. The CDR3 loop reads CASTAPPGLADYEQYF. CDR3 bases: TGTGCCAGCACCGCACCGCCGGGACTAGCGGACTACGAGCAGTACTTC.

J is TRBJ1-4 and V is TRBV2; 9 nucleotides align to TRBD1. This CDR3 is 14 amino acids long. Per the germline V gene, CDR1 is SNHLY and CDR2 is FYNNEI. V was clipped by 8 bases and J by 10 bases; unmatched bases: 11. CDR3 sequence reads: CASLPQGAQRKLFF. DNA for the CDR3: TGTGCCAGCTTACCACAGGGGGCACAGCGAAAACTGTTTTTT.

The chain employs TRBV4-1 and TRBJ2-4; TRBD1 matches at 9 bases. The CDR3 contains 16 residues. CDR1 and CDR2 from the germline V gene are MGHRA and YSYEKL. J was trimmed by 12 bases and V by 2 bases; bases with no gene match: 14. The CDR3 DNA reads as TGCGCCAGCAGCCAATCTTCCGGGACAGGGATGAGCAATCAGTACTTC. Protein product: CASSQSSGTGMSNQYF.

The chain carries TRBV25-1 and TRBJ2-7; D not certain. From germline, CDR1 is MGHDK and CDR2 SYGVNS. Trimming took off 4 bases at V and 6 bases at J, with 7 bases between the two ends. The CDR3 has 11 residues. CDR3 sequence (DNA): TGTGCCAGCAGTGGCGGAACCGAGCAGTACTTC. This codes for CASSGGTEQYF.

There are many counts of this clonotype. The chain uses TRBV4-1 and TRBJ2-7; 11 bases align to TRBD2. V was clipped by 4 bases and J by 6 bases; unmatched bases: 11. Germline V lookup: CDR1 MGHRA, CDR2 YSYEKL. The CDR3 totals 16 residues. CDR3 sequence: CASSPILAGDTLEQYF. Written as DNA, the CDR3 is TGCGCCAGCAGCCCGATACTAGCGGGAGATACCCTCGAGCAGTACTTC.

This clonotype was recorded many times. The J gene is TRBJ2-1, the V gene TRBV6-4, with TRBD2 matching over 11 bases. Germline V gene sequence: CDR1 MRHNA, CDR2 SNTAGT. This CDR3 has 15 amino acids. V was pared by 6 bases and J by 4 bases, with 5 bases of the junction left unmatched. CDR3 sequence (DNA): TGTGCCAGCAGCCAGCTAGCGGGAGGTTACAATGAGCAGTTCTTC. It translates to CASSQLAGGYNEQFF.

To note about this clonotype: A much larger clone differs from this one at a single base, so this may be a read error. V is TRBV6-6 and J is TRBJ1-6; possibly TRBD1 for D (5 bases). Germline V gene data show CDR1 as MNHNY and CDR2 as SVGAGI (reference sequence). The V end was cut by 2 bases, the J end by 10 bases, with 12 bases between. The CDR3 is 14 residues long. The CDR3 coding sequence is TGTGCCAGCAGTTACGAGGGGTTTAGGTCACCCCTCCACTTT. This encodes CASSYEGFRSPLHF.

The chain is built from TRBV4-2 and TRBJ1-6, with 12 bases fitting TRBD1. The ends lost 3 bases at V and 1 base at J; junction bases unmatched: 4. The CDR3 has 18 amino acids. The germline CDR1 and CDR2 sequences are LGHNA and YNFKEQ. The CDR3 DNA is TGTGCCAGCAGCCAGGGACAGGGGGCTGAATCCTATAATTCACCCCTCCACTTT. Amino acid sequence: CASSQGQGAESYNSPLHF.

The chain uses TRBV12-3 or TRBV12-4 and TRBJ2-1, with D hard to call. The CDR3 sequence is 17 residues long. V was cut by 0 bases and J by 6 bases, with 18 bases left in between. The CDR3, as DNA: TGTGCCAGCAGTTTAGCCCTGCTAAGCGAAGGATTCAATGAGCAGTTCTTC. Translating gives CASSLALLSEGFNEQFF.

This clonotype appeared many times. This chain joins TRBV18 and TRBJ2-7; maybe TRBD2 (5 bases). The CDR3 contains 16 residues. Germline loops: CDR1 KGHSH, CDR2 LQKENI. V was trimmed by 3 bases and J by 0 bases, leaving 15 bases between them. The CDR3 reads CASSPGARAYSYEQYF. The CDR3 DNA sequence: TGTGCCAGCTCACCCGGAGCGAGGGCCTACTCCTACGAGCAGTACTTC.

This clonotype was counted at least ten times. The chain carries TRBV5-4 and TRBJ2-2; D remains ambiguous. There are 12 residues in the CDR3. The V and J ends lost 1 base and 6 bases respectively, with 4 bases between them. CDR1 and CDR2 (germline): SGHNT, YYREEE (reference sequence). The chain's CDR3 is CASSLFSGELFF. In DNA form, the CDR3 reads TGTGCCAGCAGCTTGTTTTCCGGGGAGCTGTTTTTT.

In regard to this clonotype: The junction and the germline gene differ at one end; a read error may be behind it. This sequence joins TRBV20-1 and TRBJ2-7; 10 bases agree with TRBD1. This CDR3 has 15 amino acids. Germline CDR1 is DFQATT and CDR2 is SNEGSKA (reference sequence). Written as DNA, the CDR3 is TGCAGTGCTAGAGTCCCGGGACAGGGGCTCCACGAGCAGTCCTTC. Residues: CSARVPGQGLHEQSF.

This chain connects TRBV27 to TRBJ2-3; 13 bases align to TRBD2. CDR3 length: 15 amino acids. V gave up 4 bases and J gave up 4 bases; unmatched junction bases: 2. Germline V gene sequence: CDR1 MNHEY, CDR2 SMNVEV (reference sequence). As DNA, the CDR3 is TGTGCCAGCAGTTGGACTAGCGGGAGTGCAGATACGCAGTATTTT. Amino acids: CASSWTSGSADTQYF.

This clonotype was observed many times. V and J are TRBV5-6 and TRBJ2-5, with 10 bases identical to TRBD2. The CDR3 covers 16 residues. V dropped 0 bases and J dropped 5; count of bases not matched to a gene: 7. CDR1 is SGHDT and CDR2 is YYEEEE in the germline V gene. The CDR3 region has the DNA TGTGCCAGCAGCTTGGCCCTAGCGGGAGCTGTTGAGACCCAGTACTTC. Amino acids: CASSLALAGAVETQYF.

Of note for this clonotype: The missing conserved phenylalanine or tryptophan at the end of this CDR3 makes a read error likely. Because the CDR3's place on the DNA is in doubt, the DNA is left out and the CDR3 is given as listed by TCRdb. The rearrangement uses TRBV28 and TRBJ1-5; the table calls TRBD1, which could not be checked here. Including both end residues, the CDR3 is 19 amino acids long. Germline loops: CDR1 MDHEN, CDR2 SYDVKM. The CDR3 region is CASSAWDRDPRSGNQPQNV.

This clonotype was recorded at least ten times. The genes are TRBV4-3 and TRBJ1-3; a weak D match, TRBD1 (5 bases). V lost 5 bases and J lost 0, with 14 bases in between. CDR1 is LGHNA and CDR2 is YSLEER in the germline V gene. This CDR3 is 16 amino acids long. In DNA, the CDR3 is TGCGCCAGCAGCGGCTGGGACGGGAGCTCTGGAAACACCATATATTTT. Residues: CASSGWDGSSGNTIYF.

This clonotype was counted between two and nine times. The V call is TRBV10-3, the J call TRBJ2-1, with D possibly called TRBD1 or TRBD2 (5 bases each). The germline CDR1 and CDR2 sequences are ENHRY and SYGVKD. There are 14 residues in the CDR3. The V end was cut by 4 bases, the J end by 8 bases, with 15 bases between. The CDR3 sequence is CAISVGTGAHEQFF. CDR3 DNA sequence: TGTGCCATCAGTGTGGGGACCGGGGCCCATGAGCAGTTCTTC.

About this clonotype itself: The CDR3 ends on some other residue instead of the conserved phenylalanine or tryptophan, so this is likely a read error. The chain carries TRBV28 and TRBJ2-1; D might be TRBD2 (6 bases). This CDR3 is built from 17 residues. Per the germline V gene, CDR1 is MDHEN and CDR2 is SYDVKM. Trimming took 8 bases from V and 3 from J, leaving 23 bases between them. The CDR3 sequence: CASSGGLGGYYYNEQFI. CDR3 DNA sequence: TGTGCCAGCTCTGGAGGATTGGGGGGTTACTACTACAATGAGCAGTTCATC.

This sequence joins TRBV5-1 and TRBJ1-1; unclear D gene. CDR1 and CDR2 (germline): SGHRS, YFSETQ. The CDR3 is made up of 13 amino acids. The V end was cut by 0 bases, the J end by 6 bases, with 9 bases between. For the CDR3, the DNA is TGCGCCAGCAGCTTGGATTTTGGGGCTGAAGCTTTCTTT. Residues: CASSLDFGAEAFF.

This clonotype came up many times. The chain combines TRBV7-8 with TRBJ2-1; D is unclear. Germline values: CDR1 SGHVS, CDR2 FQNEAQ. Trimming removed 5 bases at V and 6 bases at J, with 11 bases between. The CDR3 spans 13 residues. This CDR3 reads CASSRLDRNEQFF. CDR3 DNA sequence: TGTGCCAGCAGCCGCCTGGACCGCAATGAGCAGTTCTTC.

This clonotype was counted many times. The V call is TRBV20-1, the J call TRBJ2-7; weak D call: TRBD1 (6 bases). With 6 bases removed from V and 4 bases from J, the gap between germline ends came to 19 bases. CDR1 DFQATT and CDR2 SNEGSKA come from the germline V gene (reference sequence). The CDR3 consists of 14 residues. Here the CDR3 reads CSAMLTGQWYEQYF. CDR3 DNA: TGCAGTGCGATGCTTACCGGACAGTGGTACGAGCAGTACTTC.

This clonotype was observed at least ten times. The chain has TRBV2 and TRBJ2-3; D remains ambiguous. Germline V gene data show CDR1 as SNHLY and CDR2 as FYNNEI. CDR3 length: 13 amino acids. V was clipped by 7 bases and J by 3 bases, with 11 bases between them. CDR3 coding DNA: TGTGCCAGCAAGTTATGGGGTACAGATACGCAGTATTTT. This sequence encodes CASKLWGTDTQYF.

This clonotype has at least ten counts. CDR3 sequence reads: CASSLASSGRAPADTQYF. CDR3 nucleotides: TGTGCCAGCAGCTTAGCCTCTAGCGGGAGGGCCCCCGCAGATACGCAGTATTTT. The chain has TRBV7-2 and TRBJ2-3, with 12 bases lining up with TRBD2. Germline V CDR1 and CDR2: SGHTA, FQGNSA. This CDR3 is 18 amino acids long. Trimming took 0 bases from V and 4 from J; bases not matched to a gene: 8.

A note on this clonotype: At one boundary the junction diverges from the germline segment, which might be a read error. The rearrangement links TRBV13 to TRBJ1-1, with D unclear. The CDR3 runs 14 residues. The V gene's germline CDR1 is PRHDT and CDR2 FYEKMQ (reference sequence). The CDR3: CASSSRVRNTEASF. CDR3 in DNA: TGTGCCAGCAGCTCCCGGGTGAGGAACACTGAAGCTTCCTTT.

Notes on this clonotype: This sequence may be a read error, since a much larger clone differs from it by one base. The rearrangement joins TRBV14 to TRBJ2-5; 13 bases fit TRBD2. Germline V gives CDR1 SGHDN, CDR2 FVKESK. The CDR3 length is 16 residues. This CDR3 reads CASSHGLAGVSETRYF. CDR3 nucleotide sequence: TGTGCCAGCAGCCACGGACTAGCGGGAGTTAGCGAGACCCGGTACTTC. The whole variable domain, filled in from reference TRBV14 and TRBJ2-5, reads EAGVTQFPSHSVIEKGQTVTLRCDPISGHDNLYWYRRVMGKEIKFLLHFVKESKQDESGMPNNRFLAERTGGTYSTLKVQPAELEDSGVYFCASSHGLAGVSETRYFGPGTRLLVL.

A note on this clonotype: A much larger clone is a single base away; this may be a read error. The chain carries TRBV19 and TRBJ2-1, with 9 bases matching TRBD2. The length of the CDR3 is 15 residues. CDR1 is LNHDA and CDR2 is SQIVND in the germline V gene (reference sequence). The CDR3 DNA is TGTGCCAGAAGTACGCTAGCGGGAAAGAACAATGAGCAGTTCTTC. Translated, it gives CARSTLAGKNNEQFF.

This clonotype showed up just a few times. This chain's CDR3 is CASSPGRTLSGNTIYF. For the CDR3, the DNA is TGTGCCAGCAGCCCCGGGAGGACTCTCTCTGGAAACACCATATATTTT. The rearrangement uses TRBV7-9 and TRBJ1-3; D remains unclear. Germline V lookup: CDR1 SEHNR, CDR2 FQNEAQ (reference sequence). This CDR3 contains 16 residues. V was cut by 5 bases and J by 0 bases, with 14 bases left in between.